One and the same sample provided the 18 T cell receptor beta chains below, sequenced in a study of T cells expressing NK-cell markers. TCRdb reprocessed the 5' RACE reads; each CDR3 protein has one entry and no DNA is given. This sample contains some 410,000 distinct CDR3 sequences. Sequencing was performed on blood T cells: a sorted CD56 or NKG2C T cell subset, CD4+ or CD8+ T cells, or bulk PBMC T cells (not recorded which). Receptors were obtained from a woman aged 18-70 years in good health.

The chain uses TRBV25-1 and TRBJ2-5. The germline gives CDR1 MGHDK, CDR2 SYGVNS. This CDR3 is built from 13 residues. The CDR3 is CASSEGGKETQYF.

The chain uses TRBV19 and TRBJ1-5; TCRdb's D call of TRBD1 is untestable without DNA. The CDR3 loop spans 14 amino acids. The germline CDR1 and CDR2 sequences are LNHDA and SQIVND (reference sequence). CDR3 region: CASSRTKENQPQHF.

V and J are TRBV6-1 and TRBJ1-1. The CDR3 sequence is 16 residues long. Germline lookup yields CDR1 MNHNS and CDR2 SASEGT. The CDR3 reads CASRTPSGFEGPEAFF.

The rearrangement links TRBV6-4 to TRBJ2-1; there is no DNA to check the TCRdb D call of TRBD1. Germline V CDR1 and CDR2: MRHNA, SNTAGT. CDR3 length: 14 residues. The CDR3 loop reads CASSGGQGVGEQFF.

This chain connects TRBV7-2 to TRBJ2-1. The germline V gene encodes CDR1 SGHTA and CDR2 FQGNSA. The CDR3 covers 13 residues. The chain's CDR3 is CASSLAGVYEQFF.

The gene calls are TRBV20-1 and TRBJ2-3; the TCRdb call, TRBD2, lacks DNA for checking. Germline V gene sequence: CDR1 DFQATT, CDR2 SNEGSKA (reference sequence). The CDR3 has 14 amino acids. The CDR3 here is CSARLAGGEDTQYF.

The gene calls are TRBV24-1 and TRBJ2-1; there is no DNA to check the TCRdb D call of TRBD1. The CDR3 loop spans 13 amino acids. The V gene's germline CDR1 is KGHDR and CDR2 SFDVKD. The CDR3 sequence: CATSAPSGTGLFF.

The rearrangement links TRBV3-1 to TRBJ2-1; as DNA is missing, the TRBD2 call by TCRdb cannot be tested. The CDR3 has 12 amino acids. Germline V gene lookup returns CDR1 LGHDT and CDR2 YNNKEL (reference sequence). CDR3 sequence: CASSALAGGLFF.

J is TRBJ2-5 and V is TRBV4-2; the D gene TCRdb calls, TRBD1, cannot be checked with no DNA. The CDR3 sequence is 14 residues long. Germline CDR1 LGHNA, CDR2 YNFKEQ. The CDR3 region is CASSQDRNGGTQYF.

The chain joins TRBV29-1 to TRBJ1-1. Germline CDR1 and CDR2: SQVTM and ANQGSEA. This CDR3 contains 12 residues. CDR3: CSVEPGGTEAFF.

The V gene is TRBV27, the J gene TRBJ2-7. Germline V gives CDR1 MNHEY, CDR2 SMNVEV (reference sequence). The length of the CDR3 is 15 residues. CDR3 protein: CASSLASQLTYEQYF.

The chain employs TRBV7-2 and TRBJ2-4. Per germline, CDR1 SGHTA and CDR2 FQGNSA. The CDR3 extends over 14 amino acids. CDR3 residues: CASREQVAKNIQYF.

This rearrangement joins TRBV5-1 to TRBJ2-7. The germline V gene has CDR1 SGHRS and CDR2 YFSETQ. This CDR3 region has 15 residues. CDR3: CASSLVVSGDYEQYF.

This chain uses TRBV5-1 with TRBJ2-5. Germline V gene data show CDR1 as SGHRS and CDR2 as YFSETQ. CDR3 length: 13 residues. The CDR3 sequence is CASSYDHQETQYF.

The rearrangement joins TRBV6-5 to TRBJ1-6. The CDR3 spans 15 residues. CDR1 and CDR2 from the germline V gene are MNHEY and SVGAGI. The CDR3 reads CASSYSGGGDSPLHF.

V usage is TRBV10-3 and J usage is TRBJ2-7; TCRdb reports TRBD2, a call that lacks DNA to check it against. CDR1 and CDR2 (germline): ENHRY, SYGVKD. This CDR3 comprises 17 residues. The CDR3 is CAISVSGGGPDDYEQYF.

V is TRBV29-1 and J is TRBJ2-1; TCRdb picks TRBD2, but there is no DNA to check that call. Germline loops: CDR1 SQVTM, CDR2 ANQGSEA. The CDR3 totals 15 residues. The CDR3 sequence is CSVEGGVISYNEQFF.

The chain couples TRBV12-3 or TRBV12-4 to TRBJ1-2; the TRBD1 assignment by TCRdb is unverifiable without DNA. The CDR3 is 13 amino acids. This chain's CDR3 is CASSQQGQYGYTF.